The 21 T cell receptor beta chains listed next were all sequenced from one sample in a study of cytomegalovirus exposure and HLA in healthy donors. The PCR employed 60 Vbeta primers together with 13 Jbeta primers. Assay: immunoSEQ multiplex PCR; the TCRdb copy retains only in-frame clones and omits some. In the table there are approximately 120,000 clones, over 70% of which are singletons. What was sequenced was PBMCs. The receptors were gathered from a woman aged 45-59 years in good health and CMV-seronegative.

The rearrangement uses TRBV7-9 and TRBJ2-7; 12 nucleotides match TRBD2. J was trimmed by 7 bases and V by 1 base; bases with no gene match: 2. Germline V lookup: CDR1 SEHNR, CDR2 FQNEAQ (reference sequence). The CDR3 is made up of 14 amino acids. CDR3 DNA sequence: TGTGCCAGCAGCTTAGGACTAGCGGGAGAAGAGCAGTACTTC. It codes for CASSLGLAGEEQYF.

The count of this clone is one. This chain joins TRBV4-2 and TRBJ2-7; D gene ambiguous. CDR3 length: 15 amino acids. V lost 5 bases to trimming and J lost 5 bases, with 19 bases between them. From germline, CDR1 is LGHNA and CDR2 YNFKEQ. CDR3 amino acids: CASSLVVHGVDEQYF. The CDR3 DNA is TGTGCCAGCAGCTTGGTAGTTCATGGAGTCGACGAGCAGTACTTC.

This chain joins TRBV28 and TRBJ2-1; 8 bases map to TRBD2. J gave up 0 bases and V 7 bases, and 23 bases lay outside the gene matches. The CDR3 extends over 21 amino acids. CDR1 is MDHEN and CDR2 is SYDVKM in the germline V gene. The CDR3 bases are TGTGCCAGCAAAAAGGAGAGGGGGGCTAGCGGGCGAGTCGACTCCTACAATGAGCAGTTCTTC. Its translation is CASKKERGASGRVDSYNEQFF. The variable domain in full, with the rest retrieved from reference TRBV28 and TRBJ2-1, is DVKVTQSSRYLVKRTGEKVFLECVQDMDHENMFWYRQDPGLGLRLIYFSYDVKMKEKGDIPEGYSVSREKKERFSLILESASTNQTSMYLCASKKERGASGRVDSYNEQFFGPGTRLTVL.

This chain connects TRBV28 to TRBJ2-3; TRBD2 matches at 10 bases. This CDR3 is 15 amino acids long. Trimming removed 5 bases from V and 1 base from J; junction bases left unmatched: 3. The germline V gene has CDR1 MDHEN and CDR2 SYDVKM. As DNA, the CDR3 is TGTGCCAGCAGTCAAGCGGGAGGGGGCACAGATACGCAGTATTTT. This encodes CASSQAGGGTDTQYF. Combining the CDR3 with reference TRBV28 and TRBJ2-3 gives the whole variable domain DVKVTQSSRYLVKRTGEKVFLECVQDMDHENMFWYRQDPGLGLRLIYFSYDVKMKEKGDIPEGYSVSREKKERFSLILESASTNQTSMYLCASSQAGGGTDTQYFGPGTRLTVL.

The gene calls are TRBV7-3 and TRBJ2-2, with 9 bases fitting TRBD2. J lost 3 bases, V lost 1 base, and 0 bases had no gene match. CDR1 SGHTA and CDR2 FQGTGA come from the germline V gene. The CDR3 sequence is 15 residues long. The CDR3 reads CASSLRLADTGELFF. CDR3 nucleotide sequence: TGTGCCAGCAGCTTAAGACTAGCGGACACCGGGGAGCTGTTTTTT.

This clone occurred a few times. V usage is TRBV29-1 and J usage is TRBJ2-7; 8 bases map to TRBD2. The CDR3 runs to 14 residues. Germline V lookup: CDR1 SQVTM, CDR2 ANQGSEA. The V and J ends lost 6 bases and 6 bases, in that order; junction bases with no gene match: 13. CDR3 nucleotide sequence: TGCAGCGTGCAGAGCGGGACTAGAGTTGGCGAGCAGTACTTC. This encodes CSVQSGTRVGEQYF.

The chain combines TRBV9 with TRBJ1-2; TRBD1 aligns across 8 bases. The V segment lost 4 bases and the J segment 8 bases; nucleotides outside the gene matches: 7. The germline CDR1 and CDR2 sequences are SGDLS and YYNGEE. The CDR3 is 13 residues long. CDR3 nucleotide sequence: TGTGCCAGCAGCACCCCAAACAGGGGGGGCTACACCTTC. Protein product: CASSTPNRGGYTF.

CDR3 sequence: CASSLSYSGSADTQYF. The CDR3 DNA is TGTGCCAGCAGCTTAAGCTACAGCGGGAGTGCAGATACGCAGTATTTT. The V call is TRBV11-2, the J call TRBJ2-3; TRBD2 agrees at 8 bases. Germline CDR1 reads SGHAT; CDR2 reads FQNNGV. V was clipped by 2 bases and J by 4 bases; unmatched bases: 8. This CDR3 contains 16 residues.

The genes are TRBV20-1 and TRBJ1-5; no reliable D call. CDR3 size: 10 residues. Germline values: CDR1 DFQATT, CDR2 SNEGSKA (reference sequence). The V and J ends lost 6 bases and 4 bases respectively, with 4 bases between them. CDR3 loop: CSANNQPQHF. The CDR3 DNA follows: TGCAGTGCCAATAATCAGCCCCAGCATTTT.

The rearrangement uses TRBV14 and TRBJ2-1, with TRBD2 matching over 8 bases. The CDR3 is 15 amino acids. The V and J ends lost 4 bases and 2 bases, in that order; junction bases with no gene match: 4. CDR1 is SGHDN, CDR2 FVKESK, per germline. Here the CDR3 reads CASSPLAEAYNEQFF. In nucleotides, the CDR3 is TGTGCCAGCAGCCCACTAGCGGAAGCCTACAATGAGCAGTTCTTC. The variable domain in full, with the rest retrieved from reference TRBV14 and TRBJ2-1, is EAGVTQFPSHSVIEKGQTVTLRCDPISGHDNLYWYRRVMGKEIKFLLHFVKESKQDESGMPNNRFLAERTGGTYSTLKVQPAELEDSGVYFCASSPLAEAYNEQFFGPGTRLTVL.

The chain uses TRBV6-1 and TRBJ2-7, with 10 bases aligning to TRBD1. CDR3 size: 15 residues. Trimming removed 6 bases from V and 2 bases from J; junction bases left unmatched: 7. In germline, CDR1 is MNHNS, CDR2 SASEGT. The CDR3 DNA reads as TGTGCCAGCAGGCTGGGGGGACAGGGGCCCTACGAGCAGTACTTC. As protein: CASRLGGQGPYEQYF.

The CDR3 spells CASSDAGGPSYEQYF. Written as DNA, the CDR3 is TGTGCCAGCAGTGACGCCGGGGGACCGTCTTACGAGCAGTACTTC. V gene TRBV6-6 combines with J gene TRBJ2-7, with a possible D match to TRBD2 (6 bases). The CDR3 extends over 15 amino acids. CDR1 is MNHNY, CDR2 SVGAGI, per germline (reference sequence). V lost 5 bases and J 4 bases, leaving 18 bases between the germline ends.

V usage is TRBV6-1 and J usage is TRBJ2-3; possibly TRBD2 for D (5 bases). The V end lost 3 bases, the J end lost 10 bases, and 20 bases lay between the germline ends. From germline, CDR1 is MNHNS and CDR2 SASEGT. The CDR3 contains 15 residues. The CDR3 nucleotides read TGTGCCAGCAGTGATAAAGGGAAAAACAGCGGTTCGCAGTATTTT. It yields the protein CASSDKGKNSGSQYF.

The V gene is TRBV7-9, the J gene TRBJ2-3, with 11 nucleotides matching TRBD2. The germline CDR1 and CDR2 sequences are SEHNR and FQNEAQ (reference sequence). CDR3 length: 15 residues. V gave up 5 bases and J gave up 4 bases; unmatched junction bases: 5. This CDR3 is CASSRGLAGADTQYF. In DNA, the CDR3 is TGTGCCAGCAGCCGAGGACTAGCGGGCGCAGATACGCAGTATTTT.

This clone came up a few times. The rearrangement uses TRBV6-4 and TRBJ2-1, with D perhaps TRBD2 (6 bases). The V gene's germline CDR1 is MRHNA and CDR2 SNTAGT. Trimming cost V 3 bases and J 0 bases, with 9 bases left between them. The length of the CDR3 is 15 residues. CDR3 DNA sequence: TGTGCCAGCAGTGAGTCAGCGGGCTCCTACAATGAGCAGTTCTTC. This gives the protein CASSESAGSYNEQFF.

The chain recombines TRBV19 with TRBJ2-1; TRBD2 agrees at 8 bases. The V segment lost 4 bases and the J segment 4 bases; nucleotides outside the gene matches: 6. This CDR3 region has 15 residues. Germline-derived CDR1 and CDR2 are LNHDA and SQIVND (reference sequence). CDR3 bases: TGTGCCAGTAGTACTACCGGGACTAGATACAATGAGCAGTTCTTC. Amino acid sequence: CASSTTGTRYNEQFF.

The CDR3 loop is CASSYLGSSYNEQFF. The DNA of the CDR3 is TGTGCCAGCAGTTACTTGGGGAGCTCCTACAATGAGCAGTTCTTC. This chain uses TRBV6-5 with TRBJ2-1; maybe TRBD2 (5 bases). CDR1 and CDR2 from the germline V gene are MNHEY and SVGAGI. This CDR3 comprises 15 residues. Trimming pared 1 base from V and 0 bases from J, leaving 7 bases between.

J is TRBJ2-1 and V is TRBV7-3, with 8 bases identical to TRBD2. This CDR3 has 15 amino acids. V lost 5 bases and J lost 0; bases outside the gene matches: 3. CDR1 SGHTA and CDR2 FQGTGA come from the germline V gene. The CDR3 is CASSDSGASYNEQFF. CDR3 DNA: TGTGCCAGCAGCGATAGCGGGGCCTCCTACAATGAGCAGTTCTTC. Supplemented by reference TRBV7-3 and TRBJ2-1, the full variable domain reads GAGVSQTPSNKVTEKGKYVELRCDPISGHTALYWYRQSLGQGPEFLIYFQGTGAADDSGLPNDRFFAVRPEGSVSTLKIQRTERGDSAVYLCASSDSGASYNEQFFGPGTRLTVL.

The chain is built from TRBV4-1 and TRBJ2-3; 10 nucleotides align to TRBD2. This CDR3 region has 17 residues. Germline V lookup: CDR1 MGHRA, CDR2 YSYEKL. V lost 9 bases and J lost 2; bases outside the gene matches: 14. Here the CDR3 reads CASSSGRAGPYTDTQYF. CDR3 in DNA: TGCGCCAGTTCAAGCGGGAGGGCTGGGCCGTACACAGATACGCAGTATTTT.

The chain recombines TRBV30 with TRBJ2-6; tentative D call: TRBD1 (5 bases). Between the trimmed V and J ends, which lost 5 bases and 0 bases, there was a span of 14 bases. Germline values: CDR1 GTSNPN, CDR2 SVGIG (reference sequence). The CDR3 is 16 amino acids. The CDR3 here is CAWETAYSSGANVLTF. The CDR3 DNA follows: TGTGCCTGGGAGACAGCGTACAGCTCTGGGGCCAACGTCCTGACTTTC. Drawing the rest from reference TRBV30 and TRBJ2-6, the complete variable domain is SQTIHQWPATLVQPVGSPLSLECTVEGTSNPNLYWYRQAAGRGLQLLFYSVGIGQISSEVPQNLSASRPQDRQFILSSKKLLLSDSGFYLCAWETAYSSGANVLTFGAGSRLTVL.

This clone has a handful of counts. Distinct nucleotide sequences in the sample also encode this CDR3. V gene TRBV7-8 combines with J gene TRBJ2-3; no reliable D call. Germline V CDR1 and CDR2: SGHVS, FQNEAQ. Trimming took off 5 bases at V and 4 bases at J, with 10 bases between the two ends. This CDR3 region has 13 residues. CDR3 in DNA: TGTGCCAGCAGCCCCCCCCGAGCAGATACGCAGTATTTT. Translation: CASSPPRADTQYF.